These T cell receptor beta chains were read from a single sample in a study of blood T cell repertoires in COVID-19. TCRdb keeps only in-frame clones here, not all; method: immunoSEQ multiplex PCR. The data show roughly 250,000 clones, 70% to 90% seen once. The material sequenced was PBMCs or T cells enriched from blood (not recorded which). These receptors were collected from a woman younger than 45 who had recovered from COVID-19. Each CDR3 is given with its conserved first and last residue.

length: 18; J: TRBJ2-2; V: TRBV19; CDR3: CASSMLSRSGELAGELFF
length: 17; J: TRBJ2-3; V: TRBV18; CDR3: CASSPFHVQLSTDTQYF
length: 12; J: TRBJ2-5; V: TRBV9; CDR3: CASSPGGETQYF
length: 16; J: TRBJ1-1; V: TRBV15; CDR3: CATSRDGPGGNTEAFF
length: 14; J: TRBJ2-3; V: TRBV25-1; CDR3: CASRLGLFTDTQYF
length: 15; J: TRBJ2-1; V: TRBV2; CDR3: CASSRPRFGSNEQFF
length: 14; J: TRBJ2-3; V: TRBV6-5; CDR3: CASRTSGRGDTQYF
length: 18; J: TRBJ1-1; V: TRBV10-3; CDR3: CAISDLRGTGGAGTEAFF
length: 12; J: TRBJ1-1; V: TRBV12-3/TRBV12-4; CDR3: CASSFWEAEAFF
length: 16; J: TRBJ2-6; V: TRBV23-1; CDR3: CASSQSSRVGANVLTF
length: 17; J: TRBJ2-1; V: TRBV5-1; CDR3: CASRGGSPPGKTGEQFF
length: 13; J: TRBJ1-1; V: TRBV11-3; CDR3: CASSETGVTEAFF
length: 15; J: TRBJ1-5; V: TRBV7-9; CDR3: CASSLQGASNQPQHF
length: 15; J: TRBJ2-5; V: TRBV30; CDR3: CAWSDGLAGGETQYF
length: 13; J: TRBJ1-2; V: TRBV18; CDR3: CASSRQALPGYTF
length: 15; J: TRBJ1-5; V: TRBV28; CDR3: CASSPKGSRRGPQHF
length: 14; J: TRBJ2-2; V: TRBV7-9; CDR3: CASRSPGNTGELFF
length: 13; J: TRBJ2-1; V: TRBV12-3/TRBV12-4; CDR3: CASSWDSNNEQFF
length: 15; J: TRBJ2-7; V: TRBV11-1; CDR3: CASSGSGFSSYEQYF
length: 18; J: TRBJ1-1; V: TRBV18; CDR3: CASSPPGLPGRSGTEAFF
length: 16; J: TRBJ1-5; V: TRBV14; CDR3: CASSQDWGDSNQPQHF
length: 15; J: TRBJ1-2; V: TRBV5-1; CDR3: CASSPSGTGIDGYTF
length: 15; J: TRBJ1-2; V: TRBV19; CDR3: CASSMTQGVGYGYTF
length: 13; J: TRBJ1-2; V: TRBV25-1; CDR3: CASGGVGNYGYTF
length: 14; J: TRBJ1-1; V: TRBV11-3; CDR3: CASAPHGGNTEAFF
length: 16; J: TRBJ1-1; V: TRBV14; CDR3: CASSPYGRGANTEAFF
length: 13; J: TRBJ2-1; V: TRBV7-9; CDR3: CASSLDRAGGRFF
length: 16; J: TRBJ1-5; V: TRBV7-6; CDR3: CASSRLWEGRVQPQHF
length: 16; J: TRBJ2-1; V: TRBV7-8; CDR3: CASSLEARPTTSEQFF
length: 14; J: TRBJ2-3; V: TRBV19; CDR3: CASSIPGGADTQYF
length: 15; J: TRBJ1-5; V: TRBV29-1; CDR3: CSVEFGTGGNQPQHF
length: 14; J: TRBJ1-1; V: TRBV28; CDR3: CASSLVRQVTEAFF
length: 16; J: TRBJ1-1; V: TRBV7-6; CDR3: CASSSTQRGSGTEAFF
length: 14; J: TRBJ1-2; V: TRBV3-1/TRBV3-2; CDR3: CASSQGGGSYGYTF
length: 14; J: TRBJ1-1; V: TRBV6-5; CDR3: CASSYGGTGTEAFF
length: 11; J: TRBJ1-1; V: TRBV28; CDR3: CASSAYPEAFF
length: 14; J: TRBJ2-1; V: TRBV7-2; CDR3: CAGIASSSYNEQFF
length: 15; J: TRBJ2-7; V: TRBV5-1; CDR3: CASSLETSGSGEQYF
length: 16; J: TRBJ1-1; V: TRBV7-8; CDR3: CASSLPGEVLDTEAFF
length: 15; J: TRBJ2-2; V: TRBV6-5; CDR3: CASSYKGAGTGELFF
length: 15; J: TRBJ1-5; V: TRBV15; CDR3: CATSGGTAYNQPQHF
length: 14; J: TRBJ2-1; V: TRBV2; CDR3: CASSDPGQGNEQFF
length: 14; J: TRBJ2-5; V: TRBV19; CDR3: CASRAQGGQETQYF
length: 15; J: TRBJ1-1; V: TRBV27; CDR3: CASSPGTGMNTEAFF
length: 18; J: TRBJ2-2; V: TRBV6-4; CDR3: CASSDPLRGQLNTGELFF
length: 12; J: TRBJ2-1; V: TRBV6-5; CDR3: CASSQTSGAQFF
length: 17; J: TRBJ2-6; V: TRBV20-1; CDR3: CSASVRDRVSGANVLTF
length: 15; J: TRBJ1-5; V: TRBV10-1; CDR3: CASSDRRVSNQPQHF
length: 14; J: TRBJ2-7; V: TRBV30; CDR3: CAWKAGIVSYEQYF